Sequencing of this T cell receptor beta chain was carried out in a study of CXCR3-negative and CXCR3-positive naive CD8 T cells. CDR1 MNHEY and CDR2 SVGAGI come from the germline V gene. This CDR3 spans 13 amino acids. The CD45RO-CCR7+CD27+CD95- phenotype denoted naive CD8+ T cells. Preparation of TRB cDNA libraries relied on 5' RACE carrying UMI labels. From its re-call of the 5' RACE reads, TCRdb lists each CDR3 protein once, without DNA. The sample is made up of about 90,000 distinct CDR3 sequences, and the top ten hold about 1.1% of it. The source of this sequence is a human donor in good health. Some clones in this sample may be carry-over from other donors' samples. Sequencing was done on a sample of naive CXCR3- CD8+ T cells from blood. Subset noted: CD45RO-CCR7+CD27+CD95- naive CD8+ T cells lacking CXCR3 (TNR3-). The chain uses TRBV6-5 and TRBJ2-1; the TCRdb D gene call, TRBD1, has no DNA to confirm it. CDR3 loop: CASSYSNRGNRFF.